The clone carrying this TCR beta chain was seen a handful of times. The data are from a study of molecular identifiers for immune sequencing clone quantification. TCRdb ran MiXCR on the PCR reads and lists one entry per CDR3 protein. Among 460,000 or so distinct CDR3 sequences listed, around 23% were seen once. The sequencing sample was made of naive CD8+ T cells from blood, with Jurkat cell RNA spiked in. The subset here: FACS-sorted CD8+CD4-CCR7+CD45RA+ naive T cells. The receptor's source is a human donor in good health. Some libraries in this study had Jurkat cell RNA spiked in.

The CDR3 sequence: CSAHSEDDATSVDTQYF. In DNA, the CDR3 is TGCAGTGCCCACAGTGAGGACGATGCCACCTCCGTAGATACGCAGTATTTT. The chain combines TRBV20-1 with TRBJ2-3, with D unresolved. The CDR3 is 17 residues long. CDR1 is DFQATT and CDR2 is SNEGSKA in the germline V gene (reference sequence). V lost 6 bases and J lost 5, with 27 bases in between.